One sample yielded the 25 T cell receptor beta chains listed below, sequenced in a study of T cell responses to AZD1222 COVID-19 vaccine. Using immunoSEQ multiplex PCR, the repertoire was profiled, and TCRdb retains in-frame clones only, with some absent. The sample lists fewer than 200,000 clones, 85% to 90% occurring once. The sequenced sample was peripheral blood, obtained on day 0 of AZD1222 vaccination. These TCRs come from an adult in good health.

This clone has a single count. The V and J genes are TRBV7-9 and TRBJ1-2; 9 nucleotides agree with TRBD1. The V segment lost 3 bases and the J segment 5 bases; nucleotides outside the gene matches: 7. In germline, CDR1 is SEHNR, CDR2 FQNEAQ (reference sequence). The CDR3 is made up of 15 amino acids. For the CDR3, the DNA is TGTGCCAGCAGCTTCCGGGACAGGGCTATTTATGGCTACACCTTC. It codes for CASSFRDRAIYGYTF. The variable domain in full, completed from reference TRBV7-9 and TRBJ1-2, reads DTGVSQNPRHKITKRGQNVTFRCDPISEHNRLYWYRQTLGQGPEFLTYFQNEAQLEKSRLLSDRFSAERPKGSFSTLEIQRTEQGDSAMYLCASSFRDRAIYGYTFGSGTRLTVV.

This clone appeared once. The gene calls are TRBV4-1 and TRBJ2-1; TRBD2 matches 10 bases. Germline values: CDR1 MGHRA, CDR2 YSYEKL. The CDR3 loop spans 16 amino acids. V lost 0 bases and J lost 7; bases outside the gene matches: 6. CDR3 sequence (DNA): TGCGCCAGCAGCCAAGAAGCACTAGCGGGACGAAATGAGCAGTTCTTC. This gives the protein CASSQEALAGRNEQFF.

The chain combines TRBV6-5 with TRBJ2-3; a weak D match, TRBD1 (6 bases). This CDR3 is 16 amino acids long. The germline V and J ends were trimmed by 4 bases and 3 bases, with 17 bases remaining between them. Germline CDR1 and CDR2: MNHEY and SVGAGI. CDR3 sequence: CASSFLGGAQTDTQYF. CDR3 nucleotides: TGTGCCAGCAGTTTTCTAGGGGGAGCACAAACAGATACGCAGTATTTT.

The rearrangement joins TRBV4-2 to TRBJ2-7; D gene ambiguous. V was trimmed by 0 bases and J by 0 bases, leaving 3 bases between them. The CDR3 length is 13 residues. Germline CDR1 LGHNA, CDR2 YNFKEQ. Here the CDR3 DNA reads TGTGCCAGCAGCCAAGATCACTCCTACGAGCAGTACTTC. The encoded protein is CASSQDHSYEQYF.

This chain joins TRBV7-2 and TRBJ2-2; D call uncertain. Germline V gene data show CDR1 as SGHTA and CDR2 as FQGNSA. The CDR3 totals 16 residues. V was trimmed by 1 base and J by 4 bases, leaving 13 bases between them. CDR3 residues: CASSLERSTSTGELFF. Written as DNA, the CDR3 is TGTGCCAGCAGCTTAGAAAGGTCTACGAGCACCGGGGAGCTGTTTTTT.

The chain combines TRBV28 with TRBJ1-2; D remains unclear. V was trimmed by 4 bases and J by 4 bases, leaving 7 bases between them. The CDR3 is 12 residues long. The germline V gene has CDR1 MDHEN and CDR2 SYDVKM. The CDR3 loop reads CASSSTVYGYTF. The CDR3 DNA reads as TGTGCCAGCAGTTCGACGGTCTATGGCTACACCTTC.

The chain carries TRBV6-5 and TRBJ1-2; no clear D gene. Germline CDR1 reads MNHEY; CDR2 reads SVGAGI. With 6 bases removed from V and 4 bases from J, the gap between germline ends came to 18 bases. CDR3 length: 15 residues. CDR3 sequence reads: CASSTDILAGYGYTF. CDR3 nucleotides: TGTGCCAGCAGCACCGACATTCTGGCAGGCTATGGCTACACCTTC.

The chain recombines TRBV4-2 with TRBJ2-7; D gene uncertain. V lost 0 bases and J lost 3, with 12 bases in between. The CDR3 consists of 15 residues. CDR1 and CDR2 from the germline V gene are LGHNA and YNFKEQ. CDR3 bases: TGTGCCAGCAGCCAAGATGGACGGGCTGTCTACGAGCAGTACTTC. Translating gives CASSQDGRAVYEQYF.

The CDR3 DNA follows: TGTGCCATCAGTGAAACCTACGAGCAGTACTTC. Protein product: CAISETYEQYF. The chain is built from TRBV10-3 and TRBJ2-7; D not resolved. V was pared by 3 bases and J by 2 bases, with 2 bases between. CDR1 and CDR2 (germline): ENHRY, SYGVKD. CDR3 length equals 11 residues.

The CDR3 nucleotides are TGTGCCAGCACCTCCCCCACAGCCAGCTCCTACGAGCAGTACTTC. Amino acid sequence: CASTSPTASSYEQYF. This chain joins TRBV5-6 and TRBJ2-7; no clear D gene. The CDR3 extends over 15 amino acids. Germline CDR1 reads SGHDT; CDR2 reads YYEEEE. Trimming took off 6 bases at V and 0 bases at J, with 16 bases between the two ends.

DNA for the CDR3: TGTGCCACCAGCGAACGAAGTACGCAGTATTTT. Amino acid sequence: CATSERSTQYF. The rearrangement uses TRBV24-1 and TRBJ2-3; no definite D call. This CDR3 has 11 residues. V lost 7 bases and J lost 8, with 9 bases in between. Germline-derived CDR1 and CDR2 are KGHDR and SFDVKD.

The chain recombines TRBV19 with TRBJ2-5; TRBD2 aligns across 7 bases. The CDR3 runs to 16 residues. The germline V gene encodes CDR1 LNHDA and CDR2 SQIVND (reference sequence). The V gene end was trimmed by 8 bases and the J gene end by 2 bases; junction bases not matched to a gene: 14. Here the CDR3 reads CASSDRGGRRQETQYF. CDR3 bases: TGTGCCAGTTCCGACCGGGGCGGGAGAAGGCAAGAGACCCAGTACTTC. Drawing the rest from reference TRBV19 and TRBJ2-5, the complete variable domain is DGGITQSPKYLFRKEGQNVTLSCEQNLNHDAMYWYRQDPGQGLRLIYYSQIVNDFQKGDIAEGYSVSREKKESFPLTVTSAQKNPTAFYLCASSDRGGRRQETQYFGPGTRLLVL.

The CDR3 loop is CASSNTGPRQPQHF. The CDR3 DNA sequence: TGTGCCAGTAGCAATACAGGGCCCAGGCAGCCCCAGCATTTT. The V and J genes are TRBV19 and TRBJ1-5; possible D gene TRBD1, 6 bases. The CDR3 is 14 amino acids. The germline gives CDR1 LNHDA, CDR2 SQIVND (reference sequence). Trimming pared 6 bases from V and 7 bases from J, leaving 16 bases between.

This rearrangement joins TRBV28 to TRBJ1-5, with D perhaps matching TRBD1 (6 bases). CDR3 length: 16 residues. Trimming shortened V by 6 bases and J by 2 bases, and 17 bases separated the two germline ends. Germline CDR1 and CDR2: MDHEN and SYDVKM. CDR3 residues: CASRPTGYSGNQPQHF. CDR3 in DNA: TGTGCCAGCAGGCCAACAGGGTATAGCGGCAATCAGCCCCAGCATTTT.

J is TRBJ2-2 and V is TRBV25-1; TRBD1 matches 7 bases. This CDR3 has 14 residues. The J segment lost 2 bases and the V segment lost 7 bases, leaving 4 bases of the junction unmatched. The germline V gene has CDR1 MGHDK and CDR2 SYGVNS. CDR3 sequence reads: CASTGQENTGELFF. CDR3 DNA: TGTGCCAGCACAGGACAGGAAAACACCGGGGAGCTGTTTTTT.

The chain uses TRBV24-1 and TRBJ2-1; 10 bases match TRBD2. The V gene end was trimmed by 4 bases and the J gene end by 6 bases; junction bases not matched to a gene: 8. The CDR3 spans 16 residues. Germline V gene data show CDR1 as KGHDR and CDR2 as SFDVKD. CDR3 in DNA: TGTGCCACCAGTGAATCCAAGGCTAGCGGGAGCAATGAGCAGTTCTTC. Translated, it gives CATSESKASGSNEQFF.

The rearrangement uses TRBV29-1 and TRBJ2-2, with D uncertain. V was clipped by 5 bases and J by 1 base, with 8 bases between them. Germline lookup yields CDR1 SQVTM and CDR2 ANQGSEA. The CDR3 consists of 13 residues. The CDR3 DNA is TGCAGCGTTCGTGGTCAGAACACCGGGGAGCTGTTTTTT. Amino acids: CSVRGQNTGELFF.

The gene calls are TRBV28 and TRBJ1-2; TRBD1 aligns across 9 bases. The CDR3 is 16 residues long. V trimming: 6 bases; J trimming: 6 bases; junction bases outside the gene matches: 14. Germline values: CDR1 MDHEN, CDR2 SYDVKM. CDR3 in DNA: TGTGCCAGCAGACCCGGGACAGGGCCATTGGGCCATGGCTACACCTTC. Amino acid sequence: CASRPGTGPLGHGYTF.

The genes are TRBV5-1 and TRBJ1-4; TRBD1 matches 9 bases. CDR3 size: 16 residues. The ends lost 4 bases at V and 4 bases at J; junction bases unmatched: 8. Germline V lookup: CDR1 SGHRS, CDR2 YFSETQ. CDR3 sequence reads: CASSHAPGQGNEKLFF. In DNA form, the CDR3 reads TGCGCCAGCAGCCATGCCCCGGGACAGGGTAATGAAAAACTGTTTTTT.

The chain joins TRBV10-3 to TRBJ1-4, with 7 positions matching TRBD1. Per germline, CDR1 ENHRY and CDR2 SYGVKD. The V gene end was trimmed by 3 bases and the J gene end by 5 bases; junction bases not matched to a gene: 6. The CDR3 contains 15 residues. The CDR3 region is CAISEPGQKNEKLFF. The CDR3 DNA reads as TGTGCCATCAGTGAACCGGGACAGAAGAATGAAAAACTGTTTTTT.

The V gene is TRBV28, the J gene TRBJ1-1; D is possibly TRBD1 (5 bases). Germline V gene data show CDR1 as MDHEN and CDR2 as SYDVKM. Trimming cost V 1 base and J 12 bases, with 15 bases left between them. The CDR3 runs to 13 residues. The DNA of the CDR3 is TGTGCCAGCAGTTTATCGGGTGCAGGGAAAACTTTCTTT. It translates to CASSLSGAGKTFF.

In DNA, the CDR3 is TGTGCCAGCAGCGACGCGAACACCGGGGAGCTGTTTTTT. It translates to CASSDANTGELFF. The rearrangement joins TRBV28 to TRBJ2-2; D call uncertain. V lost 6 bases and J lost 0, with 5 bases in between. The CDR3 has 13 amino acids. Germline CDR1 and CDR2: MDHEN and SYDVKM.

This chain uses TRBV30 with TRBJ1-5, with D unclear. Germline CDR1 GTSNPN, CDR2 SVGIG (reference sequence). The CDR3 is made up of 14 amino acids. Trimming cost V 2 bases and J 0 bases, with 8 bases left between them. The CDR3: CAWSLGYSNQPQHF. DNA of the CDR3: TGTGCCTGGAGTCTCGGCTATAGCAATCAGCCCCAGCATTTT.

The V call is TRBV20-1, the J call TRBJ2-5; D uncertain. The CDR3 covers 11 residues. CDR1 is DFQATT, CDR2 SNEGSKA, per germline (reference sequence). V was trimmed by 4 bases and J by 4 bases, leaving 7 bases between them. The CDR3 DNA follows: TGCAGTGCTAAACAGATAGAGACCCAGTACTTC. It specifies CSAKQIETQYF.

J is TRBJ2-3 and V is TRBV4-1; 7 bases match TRBD1. The CDR3 has 17 residues. Germline values: CDR1 MGHRA, CDR2 YSYEKL. J lost 3 bases, V lost 4 bases, and 13 bases had no gene match. The CDR3 region is CASSLLPDRVSTDTQYF. In DNA form, the CDR3 reads TGCGCCAGCAGCCTTCTCCCTGACAGGGTATCTACAGATACGCAGTATTTT.